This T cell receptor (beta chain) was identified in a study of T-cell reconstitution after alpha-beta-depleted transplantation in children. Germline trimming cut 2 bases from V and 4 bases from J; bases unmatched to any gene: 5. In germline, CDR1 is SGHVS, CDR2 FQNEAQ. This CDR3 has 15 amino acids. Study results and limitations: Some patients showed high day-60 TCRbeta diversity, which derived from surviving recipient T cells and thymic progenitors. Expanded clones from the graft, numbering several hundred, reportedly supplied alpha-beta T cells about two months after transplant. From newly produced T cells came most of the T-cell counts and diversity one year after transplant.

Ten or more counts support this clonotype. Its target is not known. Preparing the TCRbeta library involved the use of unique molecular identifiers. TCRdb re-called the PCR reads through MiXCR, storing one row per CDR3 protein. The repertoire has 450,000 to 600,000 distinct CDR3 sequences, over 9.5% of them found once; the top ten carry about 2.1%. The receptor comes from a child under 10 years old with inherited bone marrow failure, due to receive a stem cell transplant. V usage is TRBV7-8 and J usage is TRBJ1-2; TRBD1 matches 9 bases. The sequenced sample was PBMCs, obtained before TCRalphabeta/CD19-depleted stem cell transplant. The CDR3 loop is CASSLQGQGPYGYTF. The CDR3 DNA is TGTGCCAGCAGCTTACAGGGACAGGGCCCCTATGGCTACACCTTC.